The 7 T cell receptor beta chains in this list originate from one sample, sequenced in a study of cytomegalovirus exposure and HLA in healthy donors. Assay: immunoSEQ multiplex PCR; the TCRdb copy retains only in-frame clones and omits some. The sample includes some 120,000 clones, approximately 92% seen only once; the top ten take approximately 1.1%. Sequencing was done on a sample of PBMCs. These receptors originate from a young woman in good health and CMV-seronegative.

The chain is built from TRBV27 and TRBJ2-4, with TRBD2 as a possible D gene (5 bases). The V end lost 6 bases, the J end lost 5 bases, and 23 bases lay between the germline ends. The CDR3 is 17 residues long. CDR1 and CDR2 from the germline V gene are MNHEY and SMNVEV (reference sequence). The CDR3 region has the DNA TGTGCCAGCAGACCCACTAGGGAACAGAAGATAGAAAACATTCAGTACTTC. This encodes CASRPTREQKIENIQYF.

The chain joins TRBV5-1 to TRBJ2-2; D not certain. The CDR3 has 14 amino acids. Germline V gene data show CDR1 as SGHRS and CDR2 as YFSETQ. The V and J ends lost 0 bases and 3 bases respectively, with 6 bases between them. The CDR3 DNA reads as TGCGCCAGCAGCTTGGGCACATACACCGGGGAGCTGTTTTTT. Translating gives CASSLGTYTGELFF.

The V gene is TRBV14, the J gene TRBJ2-7; D is perhaps TRBD2 (5 bases). Trimming shortened V by 0 bases and J by 4 bases, and 16 bases separated the two germline ends. Germline V lookup: CDR1 SGHDN, CDR2 FVKESK. This CDR3 has 16 amino acids. The CDR3 DNA sequence: TGTGCCAGCAGCCAAGAGGCTAGAGGGAGAGGGTACGAGCAGTACGTC. Protein product: CASSQEARGRGYEQYV.

The chain couples TRBV5-6 to TRBJ2-7; D is ambiguous. Looked up from germline, CDR1 is SGHDT and CDR2 is YYEEEE. The CDR3 runs to 11 residues. Trimming stripped 3 bases from V and 6 bases from J, with 7 bases between. CDR3 loop: CASSSTVEQYF. In nucleotides, the CDR3 is TGTGCCAGCAGCTCCACGGTCGAGCAGTACTTC.

The J gene is TRBJ1-2, the V gene TRBV28; a weak D match, TRBD1 (5 bases). The CDR3 is 13 amino acids. Trimming shortened V by 2 bases and J by 8 bases, and 12 bases separated the two germline ends. Germline CDR1 is MDHEN and CDR2 is SYDVKM. The CDR3 DNA is TGTGCCAGCAGTTTAGCCCCAGGGCCCGGCTACACCTTC. Translating gives CASSLAPGPGYTF.

V is TRBV9 and J is TRBJ2-3; 8 bases agree with TRBD2. This CDR3 spans 19 amino acids. CDR1 is SGDLS, CDR2 YYNGEE, per germline. J gave up 11 bases and V 4 bases, and 27 bases lay outside the gene matches. The CDR3: CASSPLPGDSGKPVHRQYF. As DNA, the CDR3 is TGTGCCAGCAGCCCCTTACCCGGAGATAGCGGGAAGCCGGTCCATAGGCAGTATTTT. Combining the CDR3 with reference TRBV9 and TRBJ2-3 gives the whole variable domain DSGVTQTPKHLITATGQRVTLRCSPRSGDLSVYWYQQSLDQGLQFLIQYYNGEERAKGNILERFSAQQFPDLHSELNLSSLELGDSALYFCASSPLPGDSGKPVHRQYFGPGTRLTVL.

The J gene is TRBJ1-2, the V gene TRBV27; D remains unclear. CDR1 is MNHEY and CDR2 is SMNVEV in the germline V gene (reference sequence). This CDR3 is built from 15 residues. The germline V and J ends were trimmed by 5 bases and 5 bases, with 18 bases remaining between them. The CDR3 loop reads CASSPAGWGSYGYTF. The CDR3 DNA is TGTGCCAGCAGTCCCGCGGGGTGGGGATCATATGGCTACACCTTC.